One sample yielded the 10 T cell receptor beta chains listed below, sequenced in a study of memory CD4+ T cells and cytomegalovirus serostatus. Profiling relied on immunoSEQ multiplex PCR, and the TCRdb table lists in-frame clones only, not all of them. The table includes 55,000 to 65,000 clones, roughly 77% detected once. The sort gate was single viable CD3+CD4+CD8-CD45RO+ cells for memory CD4+ T cells. The sample taken for sequencing was memory CD4+ T cells from blood. The receptors originated from an adult in good health and CMV-seronegative.

This chain uses TRBV19 with TRBJ1-5, with 8 bases matching TRBD1. J gave up 7 bases and V 6 bases, and 20 bases lay outside the gene matches. CDR3 size: 18 residues. From germline, CDR1 is LNHDA and CDR2 SQIVND (reference sequence). The CDR3 reads CASRGSGGAGASGQPQHF. The CDR3 nucleotides are TGTGCCAGTAGGGGTTCAGGGGGCGCAGGGGCTTCGGGACAGCCCCAGCATTTT.

The genes are TRBV2 and TRBJ2-2; 7 nucleotides agree with TRBD1. Germline V gene data show CDR1 as SNHLY and CDR2 as FYNNEI. V lost 6 bases, J lost 4 bases, and 8 bases stayed unmatched. This CDR3 has 15 residues. The CDR3 sequence is CASRRDSIGTGELFF. The CDR3 DNA sequence: TGTGCCAGCAGGAGGGACAGTATCGGCACCGGGGAGCTGTTTTTT.

J is TRBJ2-6 and V is TRBV30; D gene unclear. V shed 2 bases and J shed 3 bases, with 8 bases lying between them. Germline assignment: CDR1 GTSNPN and CDR2 SVGIG (reference sequence). The CDR3 is 14 amino acids. The CDR3 region has the DNA TGTGCCTGGAGTTCTTTTCGTGGGGCCAACGTCCTGACTTTC. Translating gives CAWSSFRGANVLTF.

The chain joins TRBV19 to TRBJ2-1; D not resolved. The germline CDR1 and CDR2 sequences are LNHDA and SQIVND (reference sequence). The V end lost 8 bases, the J end lost 9 bases, and 14 bases lay between the germline ends. The CDR3 length is 12 residues. In DNA, the CDR3 is TGTGCCAGTGGAAACCAGGTCGGTGAGCAGTTCTTC. As protein: CASGNQVGEQFF.

The J gene is TRBJ2-4, the V gene TRBV4-2, with D hard to call. Germline CDR1 and CDR2: LGHNA and YNFKEQ. Trimming stripped 0 bases from V and 8 bases from J, with 14 bases between. The CDR3 length is 15 residues. The CDR3, as DNA: TGTGCCAGCAGCCAAGACAGGCTAGAGCTCGACATTCAGTACTTC. Amino acids: CASSQDRLELDIQYF.

This chain connects TRBV27 to TRBJ2-1, with 13 bases matching TRBD2. The CDR3 length is 17 residues. Germline assignment: CDR1 MNHEY and CDR2 SMNVEV (reference sequence). J was trimmed by 6 bases and V by 3 bases; bases with no gene match: 8. The CDR3 is CASSFHQTSGRGNEQFF. The CDR3 DNA reads as TGTGCCAGCAGTTTTCATCAAACTAGCGGGAGGGGCAATGAGCAGTTCTTC.

This clone has only one observation. The chain links TRBV11-2 to TRBJ1-4; D ambiguous. The germline V gene has CDR1 SGHAT and CDR2 FQNNGV. CDR3 size: 13 residues. Trimming stripped 1 base from V and 8 bases from J, with 8 bases between. CDR3 loop: CASSLGASEKLFF. As DNA, the CDR3 is TGTGCCAGCAGCTTAGGGGCATCCGAAAAACTGTTTTTT.

The chain uses TRBV7-8 and TRBJ2-7, with 7 bases identical to TRBD1. Germline V gene lookup returns CDR1 SGHVS and CDR2 FQNEAQ. V dropped 5 bases and J dropped 3; count of bases not matched to a gene: 7. CDR3 length: 14 residues. Here the CDR3 DNA reads TGTGCCAGCAGCCTCCGGGACAGTTACTACGAGCAGTACTTC. This encodes CASSLRDSYYEQYF. Filled out from reference TRBV7-8 and TRBJ2-7, the complete variable domain reads GAGVSQSPRYKVAKRGQDVALRCDPISGHVSLFWYQQALGQGPEFLTYFQNEAQLDKSGLPSDRFFAERPEGSVSTLKIQRTQQEDSAVYLCASSLRDSYYEQYFGPGTRLTVT.

The CDR3 region is CASSSNWWNSPLHF. As DNA, the CDR3 is TGCGCCAGCAGCAGCAACTGGTGGAATTCACCCCTCCACTTT. This chain connects TRBV10-2 to TRBJ1-6; unclear D gene. The V gene's germline CDR1 is WSHSY and CDR2 SAAADI. This CDR3 region has 14 residues. V lost 6 bases and J lost 7, with 13 bases in between.

The chain employs TRBV30 and TRBJ2-1, with 10 positions matching TRBD2. With V trimmed by 8 bases and J by 10 bases, 23 bases remained unmatched. This CDR3 has 17 residues. From germline, CDR1 is GTSNPN and CDR2 SVGIG (reference sequence). CDR3 sequence reads: CADPVQAGGPKQNEQFF. In DNA form, the CDR3 reads TGTGCCGACCCTGTCCAAGCGGGAGGGCCTAAGCAGAACGAGCAGTTCTTC.